This TCR beta chain originates from a study of blood T cell repertoires in COVID-19. On the study more broadly: Both acute and convalescent COVID-19 samples were obtained from the United States, Italy and Spain. The analysed material was cDNA or gDNA that came from T cells, B-cell-depleted T cells, or PBMCs.

V lost 3 bases to trimming and J lost 4 bases, with 13 bases between them. The CDR3 spans 15 residues. Germline V gene lookup returns CDR1 SGHAT and CDR2 FQNNGV. Original methodology: Amplifying reference gene primers gave estimates of nucleated cell counts. The protocol was immunoSEQ multiplex PCR, while the TCRdb copy is restricted to in-frame clones and leaves out a portion. V and J calls and clone size come straight from that table; D and trimming were deduced from the DNA. The table lists 200,000 to 250,000 clones, roughly 86% of them singletons. The sequenced material came from peripheral blood. The chain has TRBV11-2 and TRBJ2-1; no reliable D call. The origin of this receptor is a woman aged 45 to 65 with active or convalescent COVID-19. CDR3 DNA: TGTGCCAGCAGCTTCTCAGGTACCCGTTACAATGAGCAGTTCTTC. This encodes CASSFSGTRYNEQFF.